Following are 22 T cell receptor beta chains from one sample sequenced in a study of blood T cell repertoires in COVID-19. This table comes from immunoSEQ multiplex PCR, and its TCRdb copy is limited to in-frame clones, with some not included. The data contain 230,000 or so clones, approximately 84% of them singletons. The material sequenced was peripheral blood. The receptors stem from a man aged 45-60 years with active or convalescent COVID-19.

The rearrangement joins TRBV5-4 to TRBJ1-1; 7 positions agree with TRBD1. Trimming cost V 4 bases and J 0 bases; bases outside gene matches: 9. In germline, CDR1 is SGHNT, CDR2 YYREEE (reference sequence). This CDR3 is 16 amino acids long. The CDR3 is CASSPGGGLVNTEAFF. CDR3 nucleotides: TGTGCCAGCAGCCCTGGAGGGGGCTTGGTGAACACTGAAGCTTTCTTT.

This chain connects TRBV28 to TRBJ2-4; TRBD2 is a possible D gene (5 bases). V was clipped by 6 bases and J by 9 bases, with 18 bases between them. Germline V gene data show CDR1 as MDHEN and CDR2 as SYDVKM. The CDR3 is made up of 14 amino acids. CDR3 region: CASRYGPPGGIQYF. The CDR3 region has the DNA TGTGCCAGCAGGTACGGACCACCCGGAGGCATTCAGTACTTC. Full variable domain (outside the CDR3, taken from reference TRBV28 and TRBJ2-4): DVKVTQSSRYLVKRTGEKVFLECVQDMDHENMFWYRQDPGLGLRLIYFSYDVKMKEKGDIPEGYSVSREKKERFSLILESASTNQTSMYLCASRYGPPGGIQYFGAGTRLSVL.

V usage is TRBV5-4 and J usage is TRBJ1-2; 8 nucleotides match TRBD1. Germline trimming cut 1 base from V and 8 bases from J; bases unmatched to any gene: 7. Germline CDR1 is SGHNT and CDR2 is YYREEE (reference sequence). The CDR3 sequence is 14 residues long. The CDR3 bases are TGTGCCAGCAGCTTGTTCGGCCAGGGGGCCGGCTACACCTTC. Its protein product is CASSLFGQGAGYTF.

V and J are TRBV2 and TRBJ2-3; 9 bases are shared with TRBD2. V shed 4 bases and J 2 bases; nucleotides not matched to a gene: 4. CDR1 and CDR2 (germline): SNHLY, FYNNEI. This CDR3 comprises 15 residues. The CDR3 region has the DNA TGTGCCAGCAGTGGTGGCGGGGGGGCCACAGATACGCAGTATTTT. Translated: CASSGGGGATDTQYF. Full variable domain (remainder filled in from reference TRBV2 and TRBJ2-3): EPEVTQTPSHQVTQMGQEVILRCVPISNHLYFYWYRQILGQKVEFLVSFYNNEISEKSEIFDDQFSVERPDGSNFTLKIRSTKLEDSAMYFCASSGGGGATDTQYFGPGTRLTVL.

This clone was recorded once. The V gene is TRBV13, the J gene TRBJ2-2; 8 bases align to TRBD1. Per germline, CDR1 PRHDT and CDR2 FYEKMQ (reference sequence). The CDR3 contains 17 residues. Losses at the gene ends were 5 bases for V and 4 bases for J; bases not matched to a gene: 12. The CDR3 region is CASSLVQGAQGTGELFF. The CDR3 DNA sequence: TGTGCCAGCAGCCTAGTCCAGGGGGCGCAGGGCACCGGGGAGCTGTTTTTT.

This clone was counted a few times. The V and J genes are TRBV7-9 and TRBJ1-2; 9 bases are a match to TRBD1. The CDR3 is 20 residues long. The ends lost 5 bases at V and 7 bases at J; junction bases unmatched: 26. Looked up from germline, CDR1 is SEHNR and CDR2 is FQNEAQ (reference sequence). The CDR3 DNA is TGTGCCAGCAGCACAATATTACGAAACACGCCGGGACAGGGACGGGGTGGCTACACCTTC. As protein: CASSTILRNTPGQGRGGYTF.

The DNA for the CDR3 is TGTGCCAGCAGCCCCCAGGGGTTAGGAAACACCATATATTTT. Its translation is CASSPQGLGNTIYF. The J gene is TRBJ1-3, the V gene TRBV9; D is possibly TRBD1 (6 bases). This CDR3 is built from 14 residues. Trimming took 4 bases from V and 4 from J, leaving 12 bases between them. Looked up from germline, CDR1 is SGDLS and CDR2 is YYNGEE.

The chain couples TRBV14 to TRBJ1-3; TRBD1 agrees at 7 bases. V lost 4 bases and J lost 4; bases outside the gene matches: 7. Germline CDR1 and CDR2: SGHDN and FVKESK. The length of the CDR3 is 15 residues. As DNA, the CDR3 is TGTGCCAGCAGCCGATATACAGGGGACGGAAACACCATATATTTT. Amino acid sequence: CASSRYTGDGNTIYF.

The genes are TRBV7-2 and TRBJ1-5; no reliable D call. CDR3 length: 17 amino acids. Germline lookup yields CDR1 SGHTA and CDR2 FQGNSA. Trimming left V 4 bases short and J 0 bases short, with 16 bases between. The CDR3 is CASSSSFGFNSNQPQHF. The CDR3 DNA follows: TGTGCCAGCAGCTCGTCATTCGGGTTCAATAGCAATCAGCCCCAGCATTTT.

The chain joins TRBV9 to TRBJ2-5; the D gene is possibly TRBD1 (5 bases). The germline V gene encodes CDR1 SGDLS and CDR2 YYNGEE. V dropped 0 bases and J dropped 1 base, with 13 bases sitting between them. The CDR3 runs 16 residues. CDR3 loop: CASSVGPAGIQETQYF. For the CDR3, the DNA is TGTGCCAGCAGCGTAGGTCCTGCAGGGATCCAAGAGACCCAGTACTTC.

The genes are TRBV2 and TRBJ1-4, with a possible D match to TRBD1 (6 bases). Germline CDR1 and CDR2: SNHLY and FYNNEI. V dropped 8 bases and J dropped 6 bases, with 13 bases sitting between them. The CDR3 extends over 13 amino acids. Here the CDR3 DNA reads TGTGCCAGCCACTGGGGGCGCGATGAAAAACTGTTTTTT. It yields the protein CASHWGRDEKLFF.

V usage is TRBV19 and J usage is TRBJ2-1; tentative D call: TRBD2 (6 bases). The CDR3 sequence is 16 residues long. V was pared by 0 bases and J by 6 bases, with 15 bases between. CDR1 is LNHDA, CDR2 SQIVND, per germline (reference sequence). The CDR3 nucleotides read TGTGCCAGTAGTATAGATGCGGCCTGGAGGGGCAATGAGCAGTTCTTC. It yields the protein CASSIDAAWRGNEQFF.

The sample holds one count of this clone. The CDR3 spells CASSRDRPGSPLHF. CDR3 DNA sequence: TGTGCCAGCAGCCGGGACAGGCCGGGGTCGCCCCTCCACTTT. The gene calls are TRBV7-9 and TRBJ1-6, with 8 positions matching TRBD1. Germline CDR1 and CDR2: SEHNR and FQNEAQ (reference sequence). J was trimmed by 13 bases and V by 5 bases; bases with no gene match: 10. The CDR3 length is 14 residues.

The rearrangement uses TRBV4-2 and TRBJ2-7; the D gene is possibly TRBD2 (5 bases). Germline V lookup: CDR1 LGHNA, CDR2 YNFKEQ. The CDR3 sequence is 14 residues long. V was cut by 2 bases and J by 3 bases, with 11 bases left in between. CDR3 protein: CASSQRAGIYEQYF. CDR3 in DNA: TGTGCCAGCAGCCAACGCGCCGGGATCTACGAGCAGTACTTC.

The chain joins TRBV3-1 (or the pseudogene TRBV3-2) to TRBJ2-5; a possible D gene is TRBD2 (6 bases). The CDR3 contains 15 residues. The V end was cut by 4 bases, the J end by 1 base, with 13 bases between. Per the germline V gene, CDR1 is LGHDT and CDR2 is YNNKEL (reference sequence). In DNA, the CDR3 is TGTGCCAGCAGCCCCCTTCGGGGGAGCCAAGAGACCCAGTACTTC. Protein product: CASSPLRGSQETQYF.

A remark on this clone: Compared with germline, one end of the junction differs, possibly owing to a read error. The CDR3 DNA sequence: TGTGCCAGCAGCGTAGACCGGAACACTGAAGCTTTCTTT. Translating it yields CASSVDRNTEAFF. The chain couples TRBV11-2 to TRBJ1-1; D not certain. CDR3 size: 13 residues. The germline CDR1 and CDR2 sequences are SGHAT and FQNNGV.

The rearrangement joins TRBV30 to TRBJ1-2; 8 positions agree with TRBD1. CDR3 size: 14 residues. Trimming removed 4 bases from V and 3 bases from J; junction bases left unmatched: 7. Germline V gives CDR1 GTSNPN, CDR2 SVGIG (reference sequence). In nucleotides, the CDR3 is TGTGCCTGGACTGCTGGACAGGGATACTATGGCTACACCTTC. Protein product: CAWTAGQGYYGYTF.

The rearrangement uses TRBV14 and TRBJ1-1, with no clear D. The CDR3 is made up of 13 amino acids. CDR1 is SGHDN and CDR2 is FVKESK in the germline V gene. The germline V and J ends were trimmed by 2 bases and 0 bases, with 4 bases remaining between them. CDR3 region: CASSQNMNTEAFF. CDR3 DNA sequence: TGTGCCAGCAGCCAAAACATGAACACTGAAGCTTTCTTT. Complete variable domain (other parts from reference TRBV14 and TRBJ1-1): EAGVTQFPSHSVIEKGQTVTLRCDPISGHDNLYWYRRVMGKEIKFLLHFVKESKQDESGMPNNRFLAERTGGTYSTLKVQPAELEDSGVYFCASSQNMNTEAFFGQGTRLTVV.

CDR3 sequence (DNA): TGTGCCAGCCGCTCCCGACTAGCGGGGTCTAGCCGGGGGACCCAGTACTTC. Its translation is CASRSRLAGSSRGTQYF. J is TRBJ2-5 and V is TRBV2, with 11 bases that match TRBD2. Per germline, CDR1 SNHLY and CDR2 FYNNEI. The CDR3 is 17 amino acids. The J segment lost 7 bases and the V segment lost 8 bases, leaving 18 bases of the junction unmatched.

The V call is TRBV9, the J call TRBJ1-1; the D is unclear. Germline V gene lookup returns CDR1 SGDLS and CDR2 YYNGEE. The CDR3 loop spans 12 amino acids. V was clipped by 3 bases and J by 6 bases, with 9 bases between them. CDR3 region: CASSGDTAEAFF. As DNA, the CDR3 is TGTGCCAGCAGCGGCGACACCGCTGAAGCTTTCTTT.

CDR3 DNA: TGTGCCTGGAGTATACCCCTAGGGGTGAACACTGAAGCTTTCTTT. Translation: CAWSIPLGVNTEAFF. This chain uses TRBV30 with TRBJ1-1, with a weak D call TRBD1 (5 bases). Germline assignment: CDR1 GTSNPN and CDR2 SVGIG (reference sequence). The V and J ends lost 2 bases and 0 bases respectively, with 13 bases between them. The CDR3 is 15 residues long.

V gene TRBV20-1 combines with J gene TRBJ1-2; 7 nucleotides align to TRBD1. The germline gives CDR1 DFQATT, CDR2 SNEGSKA (reference sequence). The CDR3 contains 15 residues. V lost 3 bases and J lost 4; bases outside the gene matches: 11. The CDR3: CSASARGQAGYGYTF. Written as DNA, the CDR3 is TGCAGTGCTAGTGCCCGCGGACAGGCGGGCTATGGCTACACCTTC.